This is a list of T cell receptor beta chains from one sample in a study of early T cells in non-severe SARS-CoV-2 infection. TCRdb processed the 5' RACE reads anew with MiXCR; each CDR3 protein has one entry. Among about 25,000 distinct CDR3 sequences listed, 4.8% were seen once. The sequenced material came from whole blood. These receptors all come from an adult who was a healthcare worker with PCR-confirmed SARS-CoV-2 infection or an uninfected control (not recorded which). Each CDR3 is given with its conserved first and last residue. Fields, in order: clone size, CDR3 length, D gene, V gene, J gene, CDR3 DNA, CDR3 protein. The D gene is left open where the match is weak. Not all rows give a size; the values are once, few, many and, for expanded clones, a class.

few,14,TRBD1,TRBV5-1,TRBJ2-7,TGCGCCAGCAGCTTAGGACAGGGAGGCTACGAGCAGTACTTC,CASSLGQGGYEQYF
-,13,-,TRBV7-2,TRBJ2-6,TGTGCCAGCAGCTTACCCGGGGCCAACGTCCTGACTTTC,CASSLPGANVLTF
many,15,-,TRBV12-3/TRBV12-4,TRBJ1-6,TGTGCCAGCAGCGAGGACAGCGTCTATAATTCACCCCTCCACTTT,CASSEDSVYNSPLHF
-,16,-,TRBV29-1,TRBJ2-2,TGCAGCGTTGAAGATAAGGCGGGACGGGTTGACGGGGAGCTGTTTTTT,CSVEDKAGRVDGELFF
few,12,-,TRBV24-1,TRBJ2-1,TGTGCCACCAGCTCTTCAGGCTATGAGCAGTTCTTC,CATSSSGYEQFF
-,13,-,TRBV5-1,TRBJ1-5,TGCGCCAGCGGCGTCGACCCCAATCAGCCCCAGCATTTT,CASGVDPNQPQHF
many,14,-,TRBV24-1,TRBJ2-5,TGTGCCACCAGTGACCCTGGACTTTCAGAGGCCCAGTACTTC,CATSDPGLSEAQYF
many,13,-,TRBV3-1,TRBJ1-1,TGTGCCAGCAGCCCAGCGGGGGGAGATAAAGCTTTCTTT,CASSPAGGDKAFF
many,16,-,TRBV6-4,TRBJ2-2,TGTGCCAGCAGTGACGATTCCGAATCGAACACCGGGGAGCTGTTTTTT,CASSDDSESNTGELFF
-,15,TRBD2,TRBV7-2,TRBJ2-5,TGTGCCAGCAGCTTAATCGGCGGGAGCCCAGAGACCCAGTACTTC,CASSLIGGSPETQYF
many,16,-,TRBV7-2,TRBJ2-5,TGTGCCAGCAGCCCTTCGAGGGGGGGCTCGGGCGAGACCCAGTACTTC,CASSPSRGGSGETQYF
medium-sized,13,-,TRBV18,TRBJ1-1,TGTGCCAGCAGCCCCCAGGGGAACACTGAAGCTTTCTTT,CASSPQGNTEAFF
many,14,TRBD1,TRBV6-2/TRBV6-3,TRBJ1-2,TGTGCCAGCACCCCCGGGACAGGGAAGAATGGCTACACCTTC,CASTPGTGKNGYTF
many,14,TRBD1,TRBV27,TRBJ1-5,TGTGCCAGCAGTTTCGGACAGGGTGCTCAGCCCCAGCATTTT,CASSFGQGAQPQHF
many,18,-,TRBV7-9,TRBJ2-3,TGTGCCAGCAGCCCCCTACGTAGACAGGTGGGCCACACAGATACGCAGTATTTT,CASSPLRRQVGHTDTQYF
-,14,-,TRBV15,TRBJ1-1,TGTGCCACCAGCGGGGAGTTTGGAGACACTGAAGCTTTCTTT,CATSGEFGDTEAFF
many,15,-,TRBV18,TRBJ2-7,TGTGCCAGCTCACCGCCGGGACCCTCAGGGGCCGAGCAGTACTTC,CASSPPGPSGAEQYF
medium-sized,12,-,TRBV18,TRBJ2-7,TGTGCCAGCTCAGCCCCAGGCTACGAGCAGTACTTC,CASSAPGYEQYF
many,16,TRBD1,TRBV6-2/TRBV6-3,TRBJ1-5,TGTGCCAGCAGTTACTCCCCCGACAGGGTTGGCCAGCCCCAGCATTTT,CASSYSPDRVGQPQHF
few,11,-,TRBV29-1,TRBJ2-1,TGCAGCGTTGAACCGGGATCCAGGCAGTTCTTC,CSVEPGSRQFF
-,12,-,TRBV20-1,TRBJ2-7,TGCAGGATCTCCAGGGACTCCTACGAGCAGTACTTC,CRISRDSYEQYF
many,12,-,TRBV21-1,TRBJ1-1,TGTGCCAGCAGCGACAGGGAAACTGAAGCTTTCTTT,CASSDRETEAFF
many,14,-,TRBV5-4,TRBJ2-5,TGTGCCAGCAGCCTGGTGGGTCTACGAGAGACCCAGTACTTC,CASSLVGLRETQYF
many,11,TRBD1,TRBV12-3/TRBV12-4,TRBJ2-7,TGTGCCAGCAGTGCCGGACAGGGACCGTACTTC,CASSAGQGPYF
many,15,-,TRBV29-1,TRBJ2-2,TGCAGCGTTGAATGGTGGGACTCCCAACGCGGGGAGCTGTTTTTT,CSVEWWDSQRGELFF
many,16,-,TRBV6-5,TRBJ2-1,TGTGCCAGCAAGAAACTACGGGTCTGGTCCTACAATGAGCAGTTCTTC,CASKKLRVWSYNEQFF
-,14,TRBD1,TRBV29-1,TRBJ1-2,TGCAGCGTTGAGGAGGACAGGTTTGGTTATGGCTACACCTTC,CSVEEDRFGYGYTF
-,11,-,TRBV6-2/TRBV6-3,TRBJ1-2,TGTGCCAGCAACAGTAACTATGGCTACACCTTC,CASNSNYGYTF
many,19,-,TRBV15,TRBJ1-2,TGTGCCACCAGCAGAGATTTCCAACCAGGGCAGCCAGACCACTATGGCTACACCTTC,CATSRDFQPGQPDHYGYTF
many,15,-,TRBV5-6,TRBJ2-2,TGTGCCAGCAGCCCAGGGACCACGAACACCGGGGAGCTGTTTTTT,CASSPGTTNTGELFF
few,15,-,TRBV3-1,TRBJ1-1,TGTGCCAGCAGCCAATTCTTAGGACTGGGTGCTAGGGCTTTCTTT,CASSQFLGLGARAFF
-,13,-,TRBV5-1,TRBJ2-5,TGCGCCAGCAGCTTGCAGGCGGAAGAGACCCAGTACTTC,CASSLQAEETQYF
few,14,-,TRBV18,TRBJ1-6,TGTGCCAGCTCACCGAGCTCCTATAATTCACCCCTCCACTTT,CASSPSSYNSPLHF
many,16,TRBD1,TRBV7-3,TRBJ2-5,TGTGCCAGCAGCCTGCATGGGCAGGGGGCTACGGAGACCCAGTACTTC,CASSLHGQGATETQYF
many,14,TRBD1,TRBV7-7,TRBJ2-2,TGTGCTAGCAGCTTAGGACAGGGCACCGGGGAGCTGTTTTTT,CASSLGQGTGELFF
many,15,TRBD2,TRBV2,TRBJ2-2,TGTGCCAGCAGTGCTAGCGGGGTGCCTACCGGGGAGCTGTTTTTT,CASSASGVPTGELFF
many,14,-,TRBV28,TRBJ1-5,TGTGCCACTACGATGGGGCAGCATCATCAGCCCCAGCATTTT,CATTMGQHHQPQHF
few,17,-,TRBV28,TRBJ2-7,TGTGCCAGCAGTTCCTTTGCTGATCCCCGGCGATCCTACGAGCAGTACTTC,CASSSFADPRRSYEQYF
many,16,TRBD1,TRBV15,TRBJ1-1,TGTGCCACCAGCGATGGGACAGGATTCTTGTCCACTGAAGCTTTCTTT,CATSDGTGFLSTEAFF
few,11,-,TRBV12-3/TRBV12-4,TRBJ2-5,TGTGCCAGCAGTTTAGCGGGGACCCAGTACTTC,CASSLAGTQYF
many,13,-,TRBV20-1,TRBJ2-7,TGCAGTGCTTCCCCGTTTGCAGACTACGAGCAGTACTTC,CSASPFADYEQYF
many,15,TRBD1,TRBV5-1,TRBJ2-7,TGCGCCAGCAGCATTGGGACAGTTAGCTCCTACGAGCAGTACTTC,CASSIGTVSSYEQYF
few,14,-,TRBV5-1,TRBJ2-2,TGCGCCAGCAGCCAACAGGGAGGGGCCGGGGAGCTGTTTTTT,CASSQQGGAGELFF
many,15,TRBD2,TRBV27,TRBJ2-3,TGTGCCAGCAGTGTTCCGGGACTAGCATCAGATACGCAGTATTTT,CASSVPGLASDTQYF
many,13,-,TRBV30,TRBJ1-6,TGTGCCTGGAGTTGGGGAACTGGTTCACCCCTCCACTTT,CAWSWGTGSPLHF
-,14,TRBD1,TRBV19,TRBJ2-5,TGTGCCTCTCGGGACAGGGGCCTTAAAGAGACCCAGTACTTC,CASRDRGLKETQYF
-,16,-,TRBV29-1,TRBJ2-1,TGCAGCGTTGAAGAGGCCAGATCTTCCTCCTACAATGAGCAGTTCTTC,CSVEEARSSSYNEQFF
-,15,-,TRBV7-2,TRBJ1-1,TGTGCCAGCAGCTTAGTGGCGGCGGGGGACACTGAAGCTTTCTTT,CASSLVAAGDTEAFF
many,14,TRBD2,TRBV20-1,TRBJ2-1,TGCAGTGCTGTTAGCGGGAGCGCCCCAGATGAGCAGTTCTTC,CSAVSGSAPDEQFF
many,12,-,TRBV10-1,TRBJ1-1,TGCGCCAGCAGTCCGGGGAACACTGAAGCTTTCTTT,CASSPGNTEAFF
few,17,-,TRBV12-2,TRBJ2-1,TGTGCAAGTCGCTCACCTTGCGGGCCCCAAGAGGTCAATGAGCAGTTCTTC,CASRSPCGPQEVNEQFF
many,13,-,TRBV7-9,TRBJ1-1,TGTGCCAGCAGCTTATTTGCTAACACTGAAGCTTTCTTT,CASSLFANTEAFF
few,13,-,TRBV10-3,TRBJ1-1,TGTGCCATCAGGGGGACGGGGGAGCGTGAAGCTTTCTTT,CAIRGTGEREAFF
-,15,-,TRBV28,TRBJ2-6,TGTGCCAGCAGTTGGGGTTCGGCTGGGGCCAACGTCCTGACTTTC,CASSWGSAGANVLTF
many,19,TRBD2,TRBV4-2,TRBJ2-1,TGTGCCAGCAGCCAAGATCGAAGGACTAGCGCGAGCTCCTACAATGAGCAGTTCTTC,CASSQDRRTSASSYNEQFF
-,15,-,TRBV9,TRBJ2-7,TGTGCCAGCAGCGTAGGCGGCAGGGGATGGAACGAGCAGTACTTC,CASSVGGRGWNEQYF
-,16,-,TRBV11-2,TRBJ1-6,TGTGCCAGCAGCCCCCGGGGTGGGTTGAATAATTCACCCCTCCACTTT,CASSPRGGLNNSPLHF
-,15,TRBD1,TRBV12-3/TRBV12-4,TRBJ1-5,TGTGCCAGCAGGAAGACAGGGGGAGCCAATCAGCCCCAGCATTTT,CASRKTGGANQPQHF
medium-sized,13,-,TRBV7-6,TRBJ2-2,TGTGCCAGCAGCTTACGGGGCACCGGGGAGCTGTTTTTT,CASSLRGTGELFF